These T cell receptor beta chains were read from a single sample in a study of radiation and T cells in renal cell carcinoma. TCRdb's copy holds only in-frame clones and misses some; the assay was immunoSEQ multiplex PCR. The data hold about 130,000 clones, with about 88% observed a single time. Sample: blood, taken from a patient whose treatment included radiotherapy and nephrectomy. All receptors derive from a woman aged 45-59 years with renal cell carcinoma. Each CDR3 is given with its conserved first and last residue. The order of the fields is clone size, D gene, V gene, J gene, CDR3 DNA, CDR3 protein. D genes are given only for firm matches. The size entry is marked missing in some rows and otherwise reads once, few, many or a size class.

-	TRBD1	TRBV20-1	TRBJ2-1	TGCAGTGCTCCGGGACAGGCTGAGCAGTTCTTC	CSAPGQAEQFF
once	TRBD2	TRBV5-1	TRBJ2-3	TGCGCCAGCAGCTTACTCGGGACTAGCGGGGCGAGCACAGATACGCAGTATTTT	CASSLLGTSGASTDTQYF
-	TRBD2	TRBV19	TRBJ2-5	TGTGCCAGCGCCGGGACTAGTTCATCGGAGACCCAGTACTTC	CASAGTSSSETQYF
few	-	TRBV6-6	TRBJ2-4	TGTGCCAGCAGTTCCCCTCCGGGACAAGGCTTGTACTTC	CASSSPPGQGLYF
-	TRBD1	TRBV6-5	TRBJ1-2	TGTGCCAGCAGTCCACCTTTGGACAGGGGTGGAGGCTACACCTTC	CASSPPLDRGGGYTF
-	-	TRBV6-1	TRBJ1-1	TGTGCCAGCAGTGCAGGGAGAGGTGGAACTGAAGCTTTCTTT	CASSAGRGGTEAFF
-	-	TRBV4-3	TRBJ1-4	TGCGCCAGCAGCCAAGAGAGCCCGTGGGAACTTCGAAAACTGTTTTTT	CASSQESPWELRKLFF
many	TRBD2	TRBV5-4	TRBJ2-1	TGTGCCAGCAGCTCGAAAGCGGGGGAATACAATGAGCAGTTCTTC	CASSSKAGEYNEQFF
-	TRBD2	TRBV9	TRBJ2-3	TGTGCCAGCAGCGTATGGGGACTAGCGGGGGGTCGTGATACGCAGTATTTT	CASSVWGLAGGRDTQYF
-	-	TRBV19	TRBJ1-6	TGTGCCAGTAGTGGCAACGAATGGGGGCTTGCGAATTCACCCCTCCACTTT	CASSGNEWGLANSPLHF
-	-	TRBV19	TRBJ1-5	TGTGCCAGTAGTCTCTCCCCCTTCTCGGGCCGGCCGAATCAGCCCCAGCATTTT	CASSLSPFSGRPNQPQHF
-	-	TRBV6-5	TRBJ1-2	TGTGCCAGCAAGAGAGGGAGCTATGGCTACACCTTC	CASKRGSYGYTF
-	-	TRBV7-2	TRBJ2-5	TGTGCCAGCACCCTGGATCTCAGGGAGACCCAGTACTTC	CASTLDLRETQYF
-	-	TRBV7-8	TRBJ2-2	TGTGCCAGCAGCTTGGGCTCGGGGGCTGGGACCGGGGAGCTGTTTTTT	CASSLGSGAGTGELFF
-	TRBD1	TRBV19	TRBJ1-1	TGTGCCAGTAGTCCAACAGGGGGTGGGGGTAGGTGGGCTTTCTTT	CASSPTGGGGRWAFF
-	TRBD1	TRBV18	TRBJ1-6	TGTGCCAGCTCACTAGGACAGGGGTCCGATTCACCCCTCCACTTT	CASSLGQGSDSPLHF
-	TRBD1	TRBV11-3	TRBJ2-5	TGTGCCAGCAGCTTGGGAAGGACAGGGGCAGAGACCCAGTACTTC	CASSLGRTGAETQYF
-	TRBD2	TRBV5-1	TRBJ2-1	TGCGCCAGCAGCTCGTCACTAGCGGGGGGGCCACGGGAGCAGTTCTTC	CASSSSLAGGPREQFF
few	TRBD2	TRBV18	TRBJ2-1	TGTGCCAGCTCACCGTGGCTAGCGGGGGGCCCCTACAATGAGCAGTTCTTC	CASSPWLAGGPYNEQFF
-	TRBD1	TRBV18	TRBJ2-1	TGTGCCAGCTCACTCCATCTCCCGGGACAGGGGGACTACAATGAGCAGTTCTTC	CASSLHLPGQGDYNEQFF
-	-	TRBV27	TRBJ1-2	TGTGCCAGCAGTTTATCCGGGACATATCGGTTTGAGGCTAACTATGGCTACACCTTC	CASSLSGTYRFEANYGYTF
-	TRBD1	TRBV7-9	TRBJ2-5	TGTGCCAGCAGCTCGCCGGGACAGGGAAAAGAGACCCAGTACTTC	CASSSPGQGKETQYF
-	TRBD1	TRBV6-6	TRBJ1-5	TGTGCCAGCAGTTACACGGGACAGCTTAGCAATCAGCCCCAGCATTTT	CASSYTGQLSNQPQHF
once	-	TRBV15	TRBJ1-5	TGTGCCACCAGCAGAGATCTCGTGAATCAGCCCCAGCATTTT	CATSRDLVNQPQHF
-	-	TRBV30	TRBJ2-2	TGTGCCTGGAGTGTGGGGGCGAACACCGGGGAGCTGTTTTTT	CAWSVGANTGELFF
-	-	TRBV7-9	TRBJ2-1	TGTGCCAGCAGCCGTGCAGGGGGGGTCTCCTACAATGAGCAGTTCTTC	CASSRAGGVSYNEQFF
-	TRBD1	TRBV5-1	TRBJ1-2	TGCGCCAGCAGCTTGGAAGTTCACACAGGGGAAGGCTACACCTTC	CASSLEVHTGEGYTF
-	TRBD1	TRBV18	TRBJ1-2	TGTGCCAGCTCACCTCCTGTGGACAGGGTAATTGGCTACACCTTC	CASSPPVDRVIGYTF
-	-	TRBV18	TRBJ1-1	TGTGCCAGCTCACCACGTAGGGGGGGGAACACTGAAGCTTTCTTT	CASSPRRGGNTEAFF
-	-	TRBV5-5	TRBJ1-2	TGTGCCAGCAGCACTACCCCGGGAGGATATGGCTACACCTTC	CASSTTPGGYGYTF
once	-	TRBV7-2	TRBJ2-5	TGTGCCAGCAGCCGGGGGTCGGCAGAGACCCAGTACTTC	CASSRGSAETQYF
-	-	TRBV23-1	TRBJ2-7	TGCGCCAGCAGTCAATCATGGGATTCCTACGAGCAGTACTTC	CASSQSWDSYEQYF
-	-	TRBV6-1	TRBJ1-5	TGTGCCAGCAGTGAATTGGTGAGGTATAGCAATCAGCCCCAGCATTTT	CASSELVRYSNQPQHF
-	TRBD2	TRBV4-3	TRBJ2-7	TGCGCCAGCAGCATAACTAGCGGGGGAGCCTACGAGCAGTACTTC	CASSITSGGAYEQYF
-	TRBD1	TRBV7-6	TRBJ2-3	TGTGCCAGCAGCTTGAAGACAGGGGGCCGCGCAGATACGCAGTATTTT	CASSLKTGGRADTQYF
-	TRBD2	TRBV4-2	TRBJ2-3	TGTGCCAGCAGCCAAGACTCTAGCGGGGGGGCTTCAGATACGCAGTATTTT	CASSQDSSGGASDTQYF
-	-	TRBV7-9	TRBJ1-6	TGTGCCAGCAGCTCCTTCCGGGGGCAGGGGTCACCCCTCCACTTT	CASSSFRGQGSPLHF
-	-	TRBV7-2	TRBJ1-1	TGTGCCAGCAGCTTAGGGTACGGGACAGAAGCTTTCTTT	CASSLGYGTEAFF
few	TRBD1	TRBV9	TRBJ2-1	TGTGCCAGCAGCGGCCGGGACAGGGGAAACAATGAGCAGTTCTTC	CASSGRDRGNNEQFF
-	TRBD1	TRBV9	TRBJ1-5	TGTGCCAGCAGCAAAGGACAGGGGGCTCTTAGTCAGCCCCAGCATTTT	CASSKGQGALSQPQHF
-	-	TRBV7-9	TRBJ2-7	TGTGCCAGCACCGAGGGGGTCGAGCAGTACTTC	CASTEGVEQYF
-	-	TRBV2	TRBJ1-1	TGTGCCAGCAGTGTAGGGACCCACACTGAAGCTTTCTTT	CASSVGTHTEAFF
-	-	TRBV7-6	TRBJ1-1	TGTGCCAGCAGCCTAGACGGCAGGGACACTGAAGCTTTCTTT	CASSLDGRDTEAFF
-	-	TRBV20-1	TRBJ2-7	TGCAGTGCTAGTATCGCATACGAGCAGTACTTC	CSASIAYEQYF
few	-	TRBV13	TRBJ1-3	TGTGCCAGCAGCCAAAGGGAGGGTCAAGGAAACACCATATATTTT	CASSQREGQGNTIYF
-	-	TRBV19	TRBJ2-2	TGTGCCAGTAGAAGACAGGAATTCGTCGGGGAGCTGTTTTTT	CASRRQEFVGELFF
-	TRBD1	TRBV5-1	TRBJ2-1	TGCGCCAGCAGCTTGCAACGGACAGGGGACAATGAGCAGTTCTTC	CASSLQRTGDNEQFF
-	TRBD1	TRBV4-1	TRBJ2-7	TGCGCCAGCAGCCAAGGCCGGGGACAGGGGTACGAGCAGTACTTC	CASSQGRGQGYEQYF